This section outlines one T cell receptor beta chain sequence together with its context. This specimen belongs to a study of shared clonotypes between healthy human individuals. Study details: CD4 naive and CD4 memory each took three plates per donor, while CD8 naive took two and CD8 memory one.

With 11 bases removed from V and 3 bases from J, the gap between germline ends came to 22 bases. Germline V CDR1 and CDR2: MNHEY, SMNVEV (reference sequence). CDR3 length: 16 residues. Assay: immunoSEQ multiplex PCR; the TCRdb copy retains only in-frame clones and omits some. The sample holds 2.5 million or so clones; 90% to 95% are singletons and the top ten take around 0.15%. This chain links TRBV27 with TRBJ1-4; no firm D call. The sequence was collected from a young man in good health. What was sequenced was naive CD4+ T cells sorted from blood. The subset here: CD45RA+ positively selected. The CDR3 region is CARGPVDRRANEKLFF. For the CDR3, the DNA is TGTGCCCGCGGACCGGTAGATAGAAGGGCTAATGAAAAACTGTTTTTT.